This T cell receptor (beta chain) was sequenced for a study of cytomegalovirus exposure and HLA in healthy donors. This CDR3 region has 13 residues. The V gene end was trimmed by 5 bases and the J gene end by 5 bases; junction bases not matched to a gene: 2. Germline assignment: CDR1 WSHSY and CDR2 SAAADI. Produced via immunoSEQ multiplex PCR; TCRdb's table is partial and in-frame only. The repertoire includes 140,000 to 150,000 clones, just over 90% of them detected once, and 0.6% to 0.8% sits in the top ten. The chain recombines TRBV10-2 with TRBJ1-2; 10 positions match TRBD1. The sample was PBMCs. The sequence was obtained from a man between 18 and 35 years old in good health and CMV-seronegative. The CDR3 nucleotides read TGCGCCAGCAGTCGGGACAGGGGTTATGGCTACACCTTC. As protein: CASSRDRGYGYTF.